The 5 T cell receptor beta chains listed next were all sequenced from one sample in a study of T cells after yellow fever vaccination. TCRdb processed the 5' RACE reads anew with MiXCR; each CDR3 protein has one entry. The sample consists of tens of thousands of distinct CDR3 sequences, around 7.9% of them appearing once. Material: CD8+ T cells sorted from PBMCs, obtained less than 11 days after the first yellow fever vaccination. These receptors all stem from a man aged 18-30 years who received the YFV17D yellow fever vaccine.

The table lists this clonotype with many counts. This chain links TRBV29-1 with TRBJ2-1; 7 positions match TRBD1. CDR1 is SQVTM and CDR2 is ANQGSEA in the germline V gene. The CDR3 loop spans 15 amino acids. With V trimmed by 7 bases and J by 8 bases, 17 bases remained unmatched. The CDR3 protein is CSATTLQGRIDEQFF. CDR3 DNA sequence: TGCAGCGCCACGACCTTACAGGGGCGTATCGATGAGCAGTTCTTC.

This clonotype came up many times. This chain links TRBV4-1 with TRBJ2-1; no reliable D call. Germline CDR1 reads MGHRA; CDR2 reads YSYEKL. Deletions cut 0 bases from V and 7 bases from J, with 19 bases between. This CDR3 region has 17 residues. The CDR3 reads CASSQDIIGSAPNEQFF. For the CDR3, the DNA is TGCGCCAGCAGCCAAGATATTATAGGGTCCGCGCCGAATGAGCAGTTCTTC.

This clonotype was seen at least ten times. The J gene is TRBJ2-6, the V gene TRBV6-4; D might be TRBD2 (5 bases). Germline values: CDR1 MRHNA, CDR2 SNTAGT. The CDR3 loop spans 14 amino acids. V lost 3 bases, J lost 5 bases, and 8 bases lay in between. The CDR3 region has the DNA TGTGCCAGCAGTGAGGGAGATAGGGCCAACGTCCTGACTTTC. Its translation: CASSEGDRANVLTF.

This clonotype was counted at least ten times. The chain couples TRBV10-2 to TRBJ2-2; D possibly matches TRBD1 or TRBD2 (7 bases each). Looked up from germline, CDR1 is WSHSY and CDR2 is SAAADI. The CDR3 spans 14 residues. V was trimmed by 8 bases and J by 5 bases, leaving 15 bases between them. DNA of the CDR3: TGCGCCAGCGAGGGAGGGGGCTGGACCGGGGAGCTGTTTTTT. Its translation is CASEGGGWTGELFF.

The gene calls are TRBV11-1 and TRBJ2-2, with 10 bases matching TRBD2. V dropped 5 bases and J dropped 4; count of bases not matched to a gene: 16. Germline CDR1 SGHAT, CDR2 FQDESV (reference sequence). CDR3 size: 19 residues. CDR3 bases: TGTGCCAGCAGCGATTTAGCGGGGGGTTCGTCGGGGCGCACCGGGGAGCTGTTTTTT. Protein: CASSDLAGGSSGRTGELFF. Combining the CDR3 with reference TRBV11-1 and TRBJ2-2 gives the whole variable domain EAEVAQSPRYKITEKSQAVAFWCDPISGHATLYWYRQILGQGPELLVQFQDESVVDDSQLPKDRFSAERLKGVDSTLKIQPAELGDSAMYLCASSDLAGGSSGRTGELFFGEGSRLTVL.